The rows below give T cell receptor beta chains drawn from one sample of a study of T-cell memory formation after mild COVID-19. TCRdb processed the 5' RACE reads anew with MiXCR; each CDR3 protein has one entry. The sample holds 500,000 to 600,000 distinct CDR3 sequences, roughly 17% seen once. The specimen sequenced was PBMCs or a T cell subset sorted from them (not recorded which). These receptors originate from an adult woman who had mild COVID-19 (a few samples of this study predate the infection). Cell type and time point are not known. CDR3s include the opening cysteine and the closing phenylalanine or tryptophan. The order of the fields is V gene, J gene, CDR3 protein.

v_call: TRBV5-1
j_call: TRBJ2-1
cdr3_aa: CASSPGLAAPRSVQFF

v_call: TRBV20-1
j_call: TRBJ2-2
cdr3_aa: CSASYFGGIGGNTGELFF

v_call: TRBV30
j_call: TRBJ2-1
cdr3_aa: CAWGNLAGVHNEQFF

v_call: TRBV6-2/TRBV6-3
j_call: TRBJ1-1
cdr3_aa: CASNLAKGKNTEAFF

v_call: TRBV2
j_call: TRBJ1-4
cdr3_aa: CASSPHKFMGNEKLFF

v_call: TRBV30
j_call: TRBJ2-4
cdr3_aa: CAWSKGGNIQYF

v_call: TRBV7-2
j_call: TRBJ2-1
cdr3_aa: CASSLNLRQNEQFF

v_call: TRBV9
j_call: TRBJ1-1
cdr3_aa: CASSVAQGGTEAFF

v_call: TRBV7-7
j_call: TRBJ1-3
cdr3_aa: CASSPGQGHGNTIYF

v_call: TRBV10-2
j_call: TRBJ1-1
cdr3_aa: CASSSRAANTEAFF

v_call: TRBV5-1
j_call: TRBJ1-2
cdr3_aa: CASSLSGGANGYTF

v_call: TRBV30
j_call: TRBJ2-1
cdr3_aa: CAWRRSGHYNEQFF

v_call: TRBV9
j_call: TRBJ2-5
cdr3_aa: CASSVGTSGGETQYF

v_call: TRBV18
j_call: TRBJ2-6
cdr3_aa: CASSSQGTGANVLTF

v_call: TRBV5-1
j_call: TRBJ2-7
cdr3_aa: CASSFGTGSYEQYF

v_call: TRBV7-9
j_call: TRBJ1-5
cdr3_aa: CASSPDAAGFDQPQHF

v_call: TRBV20-1
j_call: TRBJ2-7
cdr3_aa: CSARVWPQSSYEQYF

v_call: TRBV10-3
j_call: TRBJ2-7
cdr3_aa: CAISGTGEAYEQYF

v_call: TRBV29-1
j_call: TRBJ2-7
cdr3_aa: CSVEVVAGVYEQYF

v_call: TRBV6-5
j_call: TRBJ2-2
cdr3_aa: CASSPGTSGRAQTGELFF

v_call: TRBV20-1
j_call: TRBJ1-3
cdr3_aa: CSALRVDGNTIYF

v_call: TRBV20-1
j_call: TRBJ2-7
cdr3_aa: CSARPLPGGRYEQYF

v_call: TRBV11-2
j_call: TRBJ2-2
cdr3_aa: CASSPGYSSTGELFF